This entry lists 17 T cell receptor beta chains sequenced from one sample in a study of control samples from healthy donors and cancer patients (TCRdb year 2020). The receptor library was made with the immunoSEQ multiplex PCR assay. TCRdb stores this immuneACCESS table with in-frame sequences only. Part of the clones is absent; in the studies checked, under half of the shortfall reflects unresolved V genes, and no reason is known for the rest. The sample has 150,000 or so clones on record, around 94% of them singletons. The ten largest make up more than 13% of the sample. The sequenced material came from PBMCs. These receptors were collected from a man aged 55 to 70 with colorectal cancer.

V gene TRBV13 combines with J gene TRBJ2-5, with 11 bases identical to TRBD2. The CDR3 contains 16 residues. Germline V lookup: CDR1 PRHDT, CDR2 FYEKMQ (reference sequence). Losses at the gene ends were 6 bases for V and 6 bases for J; bases not matched to a gene: 12. CDR3 loop: CASRSTSSGGAKTQYF. The DNA for the CDR3 is TGTGCCAGCAGATCGACTAGTAGCGGGGGGGCCAAGACCCAGTACTTC.

The CDR3 coding sequence is TGTGCCAGCAGCCCGACTAGGAACACCGGGGAGCTGTTTTTT. Translated: CASSPTRNTGELFF. This chain links TRBV7-9 with TRBJ2-2; D perhaps matches TRBD2 (6 bases). CDR3 size: 14 residues. CDR1 and CDR2 from the germline V gene are SEHNR and FQNEAQ (reference sequence). The ends were cut back, 5 bases at V and 1 base at J, with 8 bases in the middle.

The CDR3 protein is CASSQFVGGPNTGELFF. The CDR3 region has the DNA TGTGCCAGCTCACAGTTCGTCGGGGGGCCGAACACCGGGGAGCTGTTTTTT. The chain couples TRBV18 to TRBJ2-2, with D possibly TRBD2 on 7 matching bases. V was trimmed by 4 bases and J by 0 bases, leaving 15 bases between them. Germline V CDR1 and CDR2: KGHSH, LQKENI. This CDR3 has 17 residues.

The chain is built from TRBV2 and TRBJ2-5; a possible D gene is TRBD2 (5 bases). V was cut by 5 bases and J by 5 bases, with 12 bases left in between. Per the germline V gene, CDR1 is SNHLY and CDR2 is FYNNEI. The CDR3 has 13 residues. CDR3 loop: CASSKLWEETQYF. The CDR3 region has the DNA TGTGCCAGCAGTAAACTATGGGAGGAGACCCAGTACTTC.

The chain combines TRBV5-6 with TRBJ1-2; D uncertain. From germline, CDR1 is SGHDT and CDR2 YYEEEE. V dropped 0 bases and J dropped 4 bases, with 10 bases sitting between them. CDR3 length: 14 residues. The CDR3 nucleotides are TGTGCCAGCAGCTTGGGGGCGGTGGCCTATGGCTACACCTTC. Translated: CASSLGAVAYGYTF.

The V gene is TRBV18, the J gene TRBJ1-1; TRBD1 might be the D (5 bases). V was pared by 0 bases and J by 4 bases, with 9 bases between. The CDR3 has 14 residues. Germline assignment: CDR1 KGHSH and CDR2 LQKENI. CDR3 nucleotide sequence: TGTGCCAGCTCACCACCGGTGGGGCTCACTGAAGCTTTCTTT. Its protein is CASSPPVGLTEAFF. The full variable domain, its missing parts supplied by reference TRBV18 and TRBJ1-1, is NAGVMQNPRHLVRRRGQEARLRCSPMKGHSHVYWYRQLPEEGLKFMVYLQKENIIDESGMPKERFSAEFPKEGPSILRIQQVVRGDSAAYFCASSPPVGLTEAFFGQGTRLTVV.

The gene calls are TRBV10-3 and TRBJ1-2; 9 bases line up with TRBD1. The CDR3 runs to 16 residues. V shed 6 bases, J shed 6 bases, and the junction held 14 bases outside the gene matches. In germline, CDR1 is ENHRY, CDR2 SYGVKD. The CDR3 sequence is CAISQIGTGNRDGYTF. CDR3 in DNA: TGTGCCATCAGCCAAATAGGGACAGGGAATCGGGATGGCTACACCTTC.

The chain joins TRBV5-4 to TRBJ1-1, with 7 bases fitting TRBD1. Germline trimming cut 4 bases from V and 2 bases from J; bases unmatched to any gene: 11. This CDR3 has 16 residues. Germline V gives CDR1 SGHNT, CDR2 YYREEE (reference sequence). The CDR3 DNA follows: TGTGCCAGCAGCCTACCACAGGGGCGATACAACACTGAAGCTTTCTTT. This translates into CASSLPQGRYNTEAFF.

This clone was seen just once. The chain joins TRBV11-2 to TRBJ2-1, with a weak D call TRBD2 (6 bases). V shed 0 bases and J shed 4 bases, with 13 bases lying between them. Germline CDR1 and CDR2: SGHAT and FQNNGV. There are 16 residues in the CDR3. The CDR3 coding sequence is TGTGCCAGCAGCTTAGATTTTGCGGAGGGGTACAATGAGCAGTTCTTC. This translates into CASSLDFAEGYNEQFF.

The V gene is TRBV6-6, the J gene TRBJ2-7; D gene ambiguous. The CDR3 is 12 residues long. Between the trimmed V and J ends, which lost 0 bases and 3 bases, there was a span of 3 bases. Per germline, CDR1 MNHNY and CDR2 SVGAGI (reference sequence). The CDR3 sequence is CASSYSFYEQYF. The DNA of the CDR3 is TGTGCCAGCAGTTACTCGTTCTACGAGCAGTACTTC.

V usage is TRBV7-9 and J usage is TRBJ2-7; D gene unclear. Germline CDR1 and CDR2: SEHNR and FQNEAQ (reference sequence). This CDR3 is built from 12 residues. Trimming took 5 bases from V and 7 from J, leaving 12 bases between them. The CDR3 bases are TGTGCCAGCAGCCCTTACTTGGGGGAGCAGTACTTC. Translation gives CASSPYLGEQYF.

The chain links TRBV6-5 to TRBJ1-5, with TRBD1 as a possible D gene (5 bases). The CDR3 is 15 residues long. Germline V gene sequence: CDR1 MNHEY, CDR2 SVGAGI. V was cut by 6 bases and J by 2 bases, with 14 bases left in between. CDR3 sequence (DNA): TGTGCCAGCAGCGTCCGCGTGGGGGGCAATCAGCCCCAGCATTTT. Amino acid sequence: CASSVRVGGNQPQHF.

The genes are TRBV13 and TRBJ2-3; D is possibly TRBD2 (6 bases). The V gene lost 3 bases and the J gene lost 2 bases, with 9 bases spanning the gap. Germline assignment: CDR1 PRHDT and CDR2 FYEKMQ (reference sequence). The CDR3 loop spans 14 amino acids. The CDR3 DNA reads as TGTGCCAGCAGCTTCGAACTAGCCACAGATACGCAGTATTTT. Encoded protein: CASSFELATDTQYF.

This chain joins TRBV7-2 and TRBJ1-2; no firm D call. CDR1 and CDR2 from the germline V gene are SGHTA and FQGNSA. Trimming left V 1 base short and J 6 bases short, with 9 bases between. The CDR3 contains 13 residues. The CDR3 region has the DNA TGTGCCAGCAGCTTAGTCTTCACCGATGGCTACACCTTC. It is translated as CASSLVFTDGYTF. Full variable domain (outside the CDR3, taken from reference TRBV7-2 and TRBJ1-2): GAGVSQSPSNKVTEKGKDVELRCDPISGHTALYWYRQSLGQGLEFLIYFQGNSAPDKSGLPSDRFSAERTGGSVSTLTIQRTQQEDSAVYLCASSLVFTDGYTFGSGTRLTVV.

CDR3 protein: CASSYDQPQHF. Written as DNA, the CDR3 is TGTGCCAGCAGTTACGATCAGCCCCAGCATTTT. This chain connects TRBV28 to TRBJ1-5, with D hard to call. CDR3 length equals 11 residues. V lost 4 bases and J 5 bases, leaving 3 bases between the germline ends. Germline loops: CDR1 MDHEN, CDR2 SYDVKM.

This clone was counted once. The gene calls are TRBV6-5 and TRBJ1-2; possible D gene TRBD1, 6 bases. This CDR3 contains 14 residues. Trimming cost V 7 bases and J 6 bases, with 18 bases left between them. The germline V gene has CDR1 MNHEY and CDR2 SVGAGI. DNA for the CDR3: TGTGCCAGCACCCAGAGAGATACAGGGAATGGCTACACCTTC. This sequence encodes CASTQRDTGNGYTF.

The chain couples TRBV4-1 to TRBJ1-5; maybe TRBD1 (5 bases). The CDR3 consists of 16 residues. Trimming shortened V by 0 bases and J by 2 bases, and 11 bases separated the two germline ends. The germline V gene has CDR1 MGHRA and CDR2 YSYEKL. CDR3 in DNA: TGCGCCAGCAGCCAAGAAAGGGGACGAGGCAATCAGCCCCAGCATTTT. Its translation is CASSQERGRGNQPQHF.